One and the same sample provided the 32 T cell receptor beta chains below, sequenced in a study of T cell changes during pregnancy in multiple sclerosis. TCRdb's copy holds only in-frame clones and misses some; the assay was immunoSEQ multiplex PCR. This sample carries about 49,000 clones, nearly 90% of them seen once, and the ten largest clones take less than 6.5%. The sequenced sample was peripheral blood, obtained after pregnancy. These receptors all come from a female donor in good health, enrolled as a control in a pregnancy study.

This chain links TRBV19 with TRBJ1-1, with D tentatively TRBD1 (6 bases). Germline CDR1 is LNHDA and CDR2 is SQIVND (reference sequence). The V and J ends lost 7 bases and 3 bases respectively, with 15 bases between them. The CDR3 totals 14 residues. CDR3 protein: CASTLYQGYTEAFF. The DNA for the CDR3 is TGTGCCAGTACTCTCTATCAGGGGTACACTGAAGCTTTCTTT.

This clone was recorded a few times. Additional DNA sequences in this sample encode the identical CDR3. This chain joins TRBV6-1 and TRBJ2-5, with 11 positions matching TRBD2. Germline lookup yields CDR1 MNHNS and CDR2 SASEGT. V was clipped by 2 bases and J by 1 base; unmatched bases: 0. The CDR3 runs to 15 residues. CDR3 bases: TGTGCCAGCAGTGAACTAGCGGGGGGCCAAGAGACCCAGTACTTC. Its translation: CASSELAGGQETQYF.

The chain links TRBV7-6 to TRBJ1-5, with D unclear. V lost 5 bases and J 7 bases, leaving 18 bases between the germline ends. Germline CDR1 is SGHVS and CDR2 is FNYEAQ. The CDR3 sequence is 15 residues long. The CDR3 loop reads CASSPLDGSSQPQHF. CDR3 nucleotide sequence: TGTGCCAGCAGCCCACTTGATGGTTCGTCCCAGCCCCAGCATTTT.

The table lists this clone with a count of one. V and J are TRBV6-5 and TRBJ1-2, with D unresolved. V dropped 6 bases and J dropped 5 bases, with 13 bases sitting between them. Germline CDR1 reads MNHEY; CDR2 reads SVGAGI. This CDR3 is built from 13 residues. The CDR3 DNA sequence: TGTGCCAGCAGCGAGGGCCCTACATATGGCTACACCTTC. Protein sequence: CASSEGPTYGYTF.

The chain uses TRBV28 and TRBJ2-3, with TRBD2 identical over 13 bases. The CDR3 covers 17 residues. Losses at the gene ends were 6 bases for V and 0 bases for J; bases not matched to a gene: 6. Per germline, CDR1 MDHEN and CDR2 SYDVKM. The CDR3 region is CASSPGLAGPSTDTQYF. In DNA, the CDR3 is TGTGCCAGCAGCCCGGGACTAGCGGGACCGAGCACAGATACGCAGTATTTT.

The rearrangement joins TRBV6-1 to TRBJ1-6, with D possibly TRBD1 on 6 matching bases. The germline CDR1 and CDR2 sequences are MNHNS and SASEGT. V gave up 7 bases and J gave up 6 bases, with 10 bases separating them. This CDR3 is 13 amino acids long. The CDR3 DNA follows: TGTGCCAGCATTGGACAGCCTAATTCACCCCTCCACTTT. Translation gives CASIGQPNSPLHF.

This rearrangement joins TRBV9 to TRBJ2-3; D perhaps matches TRBD1 (5 bases). Between the trimmed V and J ends, which lost 0 bases and 3 bases, there was a span of 17 bases. The germline gives CDR1 SGDLS, CDR2 YYNGEE. The CDR3 spans 17 residues. CDR3 DNA: TGTGCCAGCAGCGTAGCACAGACACCCAGGGAAACAGATACGCAGTATTTT. Its protein is CASSVAQTPRETDTQYF.

V gene TRBV19 combines with J gene TRBJ2-3, with 8 bases matching TRBD1. Germline V gene data show CDR1 as LNHDA and CDR2 as SQIVND (reference sequence). This CDR3 comprises 13 residues. Trimming at V came to 9 bases and at J to 5 bases, leaving 7 bases not matched to a gene. The CDR3 DNA sequence: TGTGCCAGCCGTCAGGGGGCGGTAGATACGCAGTATTTT. Amino acids: CASRQGAVDTQYF.

V gene TRBV6-6 combines with J gene TRBJ2-6; the D is unclear. Germline loops: CDR1 MNHNY, CDR2 SVGAGI (reference sequence). The CDR3 length is 15 residues. V dropped 4 bases and J dropped 2 bases, with 9 bases sitting between them. CDR3 amino acids: CASSLRVAGANVLTF. The CDR3 nucleotides are TGTGCCAGCAGTTTGCGAGTTGCTGGGGCCAACGTCCTGACTTTC.

J is TRBJ2-2 and V is TRBV4-2; TRBD1 is a possible D gene (5 bases). The CDR3 extends over 13 amino acids. V lost 2 bases and J lost 5, with 6 bases in between. Germline V gene lookup returns CDR1 LGHNA and CDR2 YNFKEQ. The CDR3 loop reads CASSQYRTGELFF. Written as DNA, the CDR3 is TGTGCCAGCAGCCAATACAGGACCGGGGAGCTGTTTTTT.

J is TRBJ1-3 and V is TRBV19; D is ambiguous. This CDR3 spans 17 amino acids. V was trimmed by 6 bases and J by 0 bases, leaving 18 bases between them. The germline V gene has CDR1 LNHDA and CDR2 SQIVND (reference sequence). Here the CDR3 DNA reads TGTGCCAGTAGAGGCACGGGAGGCCAGAGCTCTGGAAACACCATATATTTT. Its protein is CASRGTGGQSSGNTIYF.

This chain connects TRBV7-9 to TRBJ2-4; no clear D gene. This CDR3 is built from 17 residues. Per germline, CDR1 SEHNR and CDR2 FQNEAQ (reference sequence). Trimming stripped 4 bases from V and 4 bases from J, with 20 bases between. The CDR3 nucleotides are TGTGCCAGCAGCTCACCCGAGCTTACCCCTGAGAAAAACATTCAGTACTTC. This gives the protein CASSSPELTPEKNIQYF.

This sequence joins TRBV7-3 and TRBJ1-1; D possibly corresponds to TRBD1 (6 bases). Trimming left V 2 bases short and J 3 bases short, with 10 bases between. This CDR3 region has 14 residues. The germline CDR1 and CDR2 sequences are SGHTA and FQGTGA. The CDR3 spells CASSLQGTDTEAFF. CDR3 in DNA: TGTGCCAGCAGCTTACAGGGGACGGACACTGAAGCTTTCTTT.

The CDR3 loop reads CASSQVNRGLETQYF. The CDR3 nucleotides are TGCGCCAGCAGCCAAGTTAACAGGGGGCTAGAGACCCAGTACTTC. V usage is TRBV4-1 and J usage is TRBJ2-5; 9 nucleotides align to TRBD1. Germline CDR1 reads MGHRA; CDR2 reads YSYEKL. Losses at the gene ends were 1 base for V and 4 bases for J; bases not matched to a gene: 4. This CDR3 has 15 amino acids.

The V call is TRBV11-2, the J call TRBJ1-3, with D possibly TRBD1 on 6 matching bases. Trimming removed 1 base from V and 5 bases from J, with 15 bases in between. Per the germline V gene, CDR1 is SGHAT and CDR2 is FQNNGV. The CDR3 is 16 residues long. DNA for the CDR3: TGTGCCAGCAGCTTAGGCACAGGGATCTTGAGAAACACCATATATTTT. Protein product: CASSLGTGILRNTIYF.

This clone was counted only a few times. The chain carries TRBV29-1 and TRBJ2-7; weak D call: TRBD2 (6 bases). CDR3 length: 13 amino acids. The germline CDR1 and CDR2 sequences are SQVTM and ANQGSEA. The V and J ends lost 2 bases and 3 bases respectively, with 11 bases between them. For the CDR3, the DNA is TGCAGCGTTGAACAGGGCGGGAACTACGAGCAGTACTTC. As protein: CSVEQGGNYEQYF.

The chain carries TRBV4-1 and TRBJ1-2; 9 positions match TRBD1. The V segment lost 4 bases and the J segment 2 bases; nucleotides outside the gene matches: 8. Germline CDR1 reads MGHRA; CDR2 reads YSYEKL. The CDR3 extends over 16 amino acids. CDR3 sequence: CASSLPGTGINYGYTF. CDR3 DNA sequence: TGCGCCAGCAGCCTACCCGGGACAGGGATAAACTATGGCTACACCTTC.

The chain combines TRBV5-1 with TRBJ1-2; 7 positions agree with TRBD1. Germline V gene lookup returns CDR1 SGHRS and CDR2 YFSETQ. J was trimmed by 5 bases and V by 1 base; bases with no gene match: 8. CDR3 length equals 15 residues. This CDR3 is CASSLNAGTAYGYTF. The DNA of the CDR3 is TGCGCCAGCAGCTTGAACGCCGGGACAGCTTATGGCTACACCTTC.

The chain carries TRBV9 and TRBJ1-1; 7 nucleotides match TRBD1. The germline V gene encodes CDR1 SGDLS and CDR2 YYNGEE. This CDR3 contains 12 residues. V lost 5 bases to trimming and J lost 7 bases; unmatched junction nucleotides: 5. The CDR3 is CASRNRGGEAFF. The CDR3 DNA sequence: TGTGCCAGCAGGAACAGGGGAGGTGAAGCTTTCTTT.

CDR3 bases: TGCGCCAGCAGTCCCAGAGCGGGGATGGACGAAAAACTGTTTTTT. Encoded protein: CASSPRAGMDEKLFF. The chain links TRBV5-1 to TRBJ1-4; unclear D gene. The CDR3 totals 15 residues. Per the germline V gene, CDR1 is SGHRS and CDR2 is YFSETQ. The germline V and J ends were trimmed by 5 bases and 8 bases, with 19 bases remaining between them.

Here the CDR3 reads CASSKGGYEQYF. In DNA, the CDR3 is TGTGCCAGTAGTAAAGGGGGCTACGAGCAGTACTTC. The chain recombines TRBV19 with TRBJ2-7, with D perhaps matching TRBD1 (6 bases). The CDR3 loop spans 12 amino acids. Trimming took 4 bases from V and 3 from J, leaving 7 bases between them. Germline V lookup: CDR1 LNHDA, CDR2 SQIVND (reference sequence).

The V call is TRBV7-9, the J call TRBJ1-1; TRBD1 agrees at 11 bases. The V segment lost 2 bases and the J segment 4 bases; nucleotides outside the gene matches: 3. The germline V gene encodes CDR1 SEHNR and CDR2 FQNEAQ (reference sequence). This CDR3 has 15 amino acids. This CDR3 is CASSLRTGGRTEAFF. DNA of the CDR3: TGTGCCAGCAGCTTACGGACAGGGGGCCGCACTGAAGCTTTCTTT.

This chain links TRBV2 with TRBJ2-7; TRBD2 agrees at 13 bases. This CDR3 is built from 14 residues. V lost 6 bases, J lost 7 bases, and 6 bases stayed unmatched. The germline V gene has CDR1 SNHLY and CDR2 FYNNEI. CDR3: CASSRTSGSSEQYF. CDR3 bases: TGTGCCAGCAGCCGGACTAGCGGGAGCTCGGAGCAGTACTTC.

The rearrangement joins TRBV27 to TRBJ2-7; TRBD1 aligns across 8 bases. CDR3 length: 15 residues. The germline gives CDR1 MNHEY, CDR2 SMNVEV (reference sequence). V was clipped by 4 bases and J by 9 bases; unmatched bases: 14. CDR3 nucleotides: TGTGCCAGCAGTTCCTCCGGGACAGGCCCAATTCGGCAGTACTTC. Translation gives CASSSSGTGPIRQYF.

The chain recombines TRBV5-4 with TRBJ2-7, with a weak D call TRBD2 (5 bases). Trimming took 0 bases from V and 2 from J, leaving 9 bases between them. The CDR3 totals 14 residues. CDR1 and CDR2 from the germline V gene are SGHNT and YYREEE (reference sequence). The DNA of the CDR3 is TGTGCCAGCAGCTTGGATGAGGGTACCTACGAGCAGTACTTC. Its translation: CASSLDEGTYEQYF.

The rearrangement links TRBV2 to TRBJ2-7; 7 nucleotides match TRBD2. The CDR3 totals 13 residues. V lost 7 bases and J lost 6; bases outside the gene matches: 9. Germline CDR1 and CDR2: SNHLY and FYNNEI. The CDR3 DNA is TGTGCCAGCAATAGGGGTGGGGAGGGCGAGCAGTACTTC. Its translation: CASNRGGEGEQYF.

The V and J genes are TRBV27 and TRBJ2-1; TRBD2 matches at 14 bases. The junction had 5 bases not matched to a gene; V was cut back by 6 bases and J by 7 bases. The CDR3 extends over 15 amino acids. Germline-derived CDR1 and CDR2 are MNHEY and SMNVEV (reference sequence). In nucleotides, the CDR3 is TGTGCCAGCAGCATTGGACTAGCGGGAGGAAATGAGCAGTTCTTC. Its translation is CASSIGLAGGNEQFF.

This chain connects TRBV19 to TRBJ1-2; no reliable D call. The germline V and J ends were trimmed by 3 bases and 7 bases, with 12 bases remaining between them. CDR1 LNHDA and CDR2 SQIVND come from the germline V gene (reference sequence). This CDR3 has 13 residues. The CDR3 is CASSIQVFGGYTF. Written as DNA, the CDR3 is TGTGCCAGTAGTATCCAGGTTTTTGGTGGCTACACCTTC.

The V call is TRBV6-5, the J call TRBJ1-5; unclear D gene. Trimming shortened V by 5 bases and J by 2 bases, and 7 bases separated the two germline ends. This CDR3 comprises 13 residues. Germline CDR1 reads MNHEY; CDR2 reads SVGAGI. In DNA, the CDR3 is TGTGCCAGCAGTCCCCCGGGCAATCAGCCCCAGCATTTT. Translation gives CASSPPGNQPQHF.

The chain recombines TRBV5-1 with TRBJ2-3; no definite D call. Per the germline V gene, CDR1 is SGHRS and CDR2 is YFSETQ. The V end was cut by 0 bases, the J end by 2 bases, with 10 bases between. CDR3 length: 15 amino acids. CDR3: CASSLDPTPTDTQYF. CDR3 DNA sequence: TGCGCCAGCAGCTTGGACCCCACTCCCACAGATACGCAGTATTTT.

This clone was detected once. This chain uses TRBV7-8 with TRBJ2-3; TRBD1 matches at 10 bases. J was trimmed by 1 base and V by 6 bases; bases with no gene match: 4. The V gene's germline CDR1 is SGHVS and CDR2 FQNEAQ. CDR3 length: 15 residues. CDR3 bases: TGTGCCAGCAGAGGACAGGGGGTGGGCACAGATACGCAGTATTTT. It encodes CASRGQGVGTDTQYF.

This clone has just one count. J is TRBJ1-2 and V is TRBV9, with 9 bases fitting TRBD1. This CDR3 comprises 13 residues. Germline loops: CDR1 SGDLS, CDR2 YYNGEE. Losses at the gene ends were 1 base for V and 6 bases for J; bases not matched to a gene: 1. This CDR3 reads CASSVRTGDGYTF. The CDR3 DNA is TGTGCCAGCAGCGTACGGACAGGGGATGGCTACACCTTC.